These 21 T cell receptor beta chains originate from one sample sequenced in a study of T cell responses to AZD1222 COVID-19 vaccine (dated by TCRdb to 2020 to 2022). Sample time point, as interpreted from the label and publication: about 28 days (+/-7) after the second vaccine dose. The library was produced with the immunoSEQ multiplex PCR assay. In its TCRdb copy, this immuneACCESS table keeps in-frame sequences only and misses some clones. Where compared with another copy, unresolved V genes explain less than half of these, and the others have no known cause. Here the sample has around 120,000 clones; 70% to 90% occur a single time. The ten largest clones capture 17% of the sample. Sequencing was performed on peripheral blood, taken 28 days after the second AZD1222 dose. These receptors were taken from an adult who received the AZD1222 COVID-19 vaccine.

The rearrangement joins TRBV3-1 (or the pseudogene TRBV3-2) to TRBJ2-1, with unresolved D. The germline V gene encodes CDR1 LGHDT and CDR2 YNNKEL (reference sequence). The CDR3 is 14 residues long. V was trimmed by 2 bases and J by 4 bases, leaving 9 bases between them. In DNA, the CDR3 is TGTGCCAGCAGCCAACCCCGGTTGTACAATGAGCAGTTCTTC. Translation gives CASSQPRLYNEQFF.

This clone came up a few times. CDR3 sequence: CASSLDQAAGTEQFF. The CDR3 DNA sequence: TGTGCCAGCAGCTTAGATCAAGCAGCGGGGACTGAGCAGTTCTTC. V gene TRBV11-2 combines with J gene TRBJ2-1; 7 bases fit TRBD2. V gave up 0 bases and J gave up 9 bases; unmatched junction bases: 8. Germline CDR1 reads SGHAT; CDR2 reads FQNNGV. The CDR3 has 15 amino acids.

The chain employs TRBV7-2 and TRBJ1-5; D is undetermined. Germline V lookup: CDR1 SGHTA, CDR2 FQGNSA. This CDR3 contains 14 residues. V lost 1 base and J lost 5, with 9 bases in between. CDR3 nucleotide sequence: TGTGCCAGCAGCTTAGAGGACGGATATCAGCCCCAGCATTTT. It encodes CASSLEDGYQPQHF.

The CDR3 coding sequence is TGTGCCAGCAGTTGGGACAGGGACTACAATGAGCAGTTCTTC. Protein: CASSWDRDYNEQFF. The chain recombines TRBV6-6 with TRBJ2-1; 9 positions agree with TRBD1. The CDR3 contains 14 residues. Germline V gene sequence: CDR1 MNHNY, CDR2 SVGAGI (reference sequence). The trim removed 4 bases at V and 3 bases at J, leaving 1 base unmatched.

CDR3 residues: CASSKQGAYTEAFF. The CDR3, as DNA: TGTGCCAGCAGCAAACAGGGTGCGTACACTGAAGCTTTCTTT. V and J are TRBV7-9 and TRBJ1-1; possible D gene TRBD1, 6 bases. Germline CDR1 is SEHNR and CDR2 is FQNEAQ (reference sequence). V lost 5 bases and J 3 bases, leaving 13 bases between the germline ends. The CDR3 has 14 amino acids.

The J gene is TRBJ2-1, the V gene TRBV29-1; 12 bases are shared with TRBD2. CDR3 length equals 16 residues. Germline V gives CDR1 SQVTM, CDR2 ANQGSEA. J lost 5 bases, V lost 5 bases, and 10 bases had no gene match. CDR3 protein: CSVSSGGAMWDNEQFF. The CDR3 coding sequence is TGCAGCGTTTCTAGCGGGGGGGCAATGTGGGACAATGAGCAGTTCTTC.

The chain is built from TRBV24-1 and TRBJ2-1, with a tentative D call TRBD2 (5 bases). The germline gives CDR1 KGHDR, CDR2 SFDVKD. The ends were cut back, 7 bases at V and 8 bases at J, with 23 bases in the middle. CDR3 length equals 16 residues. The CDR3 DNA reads TGTGCCACCAGCCACACTAGGTTCGGAGCCTCGGATGAGCAGTTCTTC. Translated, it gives CATSHTRFGASDEQFF.

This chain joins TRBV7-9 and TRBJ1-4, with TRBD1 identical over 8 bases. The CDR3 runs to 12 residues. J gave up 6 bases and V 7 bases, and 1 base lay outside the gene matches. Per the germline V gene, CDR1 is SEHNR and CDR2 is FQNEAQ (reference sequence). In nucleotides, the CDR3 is TGTGCCAGCACGACAGGGGATGAAAAACTGTTTTTT. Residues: CASTTGDEKLFF.

DNA for the CDR3: TGTGCCAGCAGCTTCCGACCGAGGATTAGGACAGGGGCTTGGGCAACTAATGAAAAACTGTTTTTT. This gives the protein CASSFRPRIRTGAWATNEKLFF. This chain links TRBV9 with TRBJ1-4, with TRBD1 identical over 9 bases. The CDR3 covers 22 residues. Trimming removed 4 bases from V and 0 bases from J; junction bases left unmatched: 22. Germline CDR1 SGDLS, CDR2 YYNGEE.

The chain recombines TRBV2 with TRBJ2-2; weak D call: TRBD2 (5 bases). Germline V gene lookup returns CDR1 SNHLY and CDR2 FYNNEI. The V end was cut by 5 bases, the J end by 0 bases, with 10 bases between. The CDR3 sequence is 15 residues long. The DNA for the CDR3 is TGTGCCAGCAGTAGCCAGCGGTCGAACACCGGGGAGCTGTTTTTT. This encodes CASSSQRSNTGELFF.

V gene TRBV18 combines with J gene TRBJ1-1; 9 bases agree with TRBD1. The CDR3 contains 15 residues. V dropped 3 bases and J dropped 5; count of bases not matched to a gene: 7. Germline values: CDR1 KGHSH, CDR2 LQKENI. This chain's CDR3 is CASSPIQGARTEAFF. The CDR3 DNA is TGTGCCAGCTCACCTATACAGGGGGCTCGGACTGAAGCTTTCTTT.

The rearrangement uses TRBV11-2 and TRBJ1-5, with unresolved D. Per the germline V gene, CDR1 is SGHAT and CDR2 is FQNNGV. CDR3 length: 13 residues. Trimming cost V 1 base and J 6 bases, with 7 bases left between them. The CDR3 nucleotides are TGTGCCAGCAGCTTAGGATTGTCTCAGCCCCAGCATTTT. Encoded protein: CASSLGLSQPQHF.

CDR3: CASSLGSTDTQYF. The CDR3, as DNA: TGTGCCAGCAGTCTGGGAAGCACAGATACGCAGTATTTT. The rearrangement links TRBV6-5 to TRBJ2-3, with D unclear. The CDR3 contains 13 residues. V was trimmed by 5 bases and J by 0 bases, leaving 6 bases between them. Germline V gene sequence: CDR1 MNHEY, CDR2 SVGAGI.

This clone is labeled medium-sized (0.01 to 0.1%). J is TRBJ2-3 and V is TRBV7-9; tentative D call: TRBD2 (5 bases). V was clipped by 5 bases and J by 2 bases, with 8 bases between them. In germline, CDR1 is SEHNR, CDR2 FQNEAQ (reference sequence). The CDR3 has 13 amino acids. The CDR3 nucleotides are TGTGCCAGCAGCGGAGGCGACACAGATACGCAGTATTTT. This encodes CASSGGDTDTQYF.

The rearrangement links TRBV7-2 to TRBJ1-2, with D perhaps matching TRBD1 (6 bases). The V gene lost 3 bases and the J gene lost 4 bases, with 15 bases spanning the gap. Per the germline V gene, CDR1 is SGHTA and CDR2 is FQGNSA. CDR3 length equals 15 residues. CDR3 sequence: CASSLALDSPYGYTF. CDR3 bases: TGTGCCAGCAGCTTGGCATTGGACAGCCCCTATGGCTACACCTTC.

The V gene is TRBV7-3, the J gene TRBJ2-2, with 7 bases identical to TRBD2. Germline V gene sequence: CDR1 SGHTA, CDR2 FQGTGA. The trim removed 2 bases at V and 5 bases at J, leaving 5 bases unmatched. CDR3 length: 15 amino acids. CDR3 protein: CASSLSGLGTGELFF. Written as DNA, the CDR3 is TGTGCCAGCAGCTTATCCGGACTAGGGACCGGGGAGCTGTTTTTT.

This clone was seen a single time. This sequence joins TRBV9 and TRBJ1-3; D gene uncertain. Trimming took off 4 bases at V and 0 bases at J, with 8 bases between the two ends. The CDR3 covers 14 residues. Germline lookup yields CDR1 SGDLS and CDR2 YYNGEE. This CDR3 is CASSPQGSGNTIYF. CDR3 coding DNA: TGTGCCAGCAGCCCCCAAGGCTCTGGAAACACCATATATTTT. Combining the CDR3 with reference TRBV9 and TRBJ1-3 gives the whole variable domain DSGVTQTPKHLITATGQRVTLRCSPRSGDLSVYWYQQSLDQGLQFLIQYYNGEERAKGNILERFSAQQFPDLHSELNLSSLELGDSALYFCASSPQGSGNTIYFGEGSWLTVV.

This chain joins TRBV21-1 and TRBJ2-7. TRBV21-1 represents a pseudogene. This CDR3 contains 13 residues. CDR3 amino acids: CASSMEGAYEQYF. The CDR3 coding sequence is TGTGCCAGCAGCATGGAGGGGGCCTACGAGCAGTACTTC.

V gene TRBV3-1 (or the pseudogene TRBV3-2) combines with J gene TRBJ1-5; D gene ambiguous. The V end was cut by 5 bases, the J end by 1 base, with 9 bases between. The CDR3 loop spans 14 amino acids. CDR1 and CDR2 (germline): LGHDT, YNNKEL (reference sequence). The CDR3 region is CASSAVWSNQPQHF. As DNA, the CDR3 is TGTGCCAGCAGCGCCGTTTGGAGCAATCAGCCCCAGCATTTT.

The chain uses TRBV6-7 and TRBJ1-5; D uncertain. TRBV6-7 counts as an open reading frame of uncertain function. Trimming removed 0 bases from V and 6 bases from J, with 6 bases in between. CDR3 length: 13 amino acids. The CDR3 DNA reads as TGTGCCAGCAGTTACTCGTTAAGTCAGCCCCAGCATTTT. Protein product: CASSYSLSQPQHF.

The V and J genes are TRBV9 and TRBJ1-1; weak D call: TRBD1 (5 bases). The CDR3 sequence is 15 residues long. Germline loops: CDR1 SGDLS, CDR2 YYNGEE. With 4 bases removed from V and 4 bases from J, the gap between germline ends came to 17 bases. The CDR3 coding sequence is TGTGCCAGCAGCCCCCGACAGTTTGGGGGCACTGAAGCTTTCTTT. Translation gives CASSPRQFGGTEAFF.